The 27 T cell receptor beta chains below all came from one sample that was sequenced in a study of cytomegalovirus exposure and HLA in healthy donors. Both 60 Vbeta primers and 13 Jbeta primers went into the PCR. Measured with immunoSEQ multiplex PCR; TCRdb has only the in-frame clones, and not every one. The top ten hold approximately 1.3% of the sample, which has about 180,000 clones, around four fifths seen once. Sequencing input: PBMCs. The receptors stem from a man aged 25-40 years in good health and CMV-seronegative.

This chain links TRBV5-4 with TRBJ2-7, with 9 positions matching TRBD1. V dropped 4 bases and J dropped 11; count of bases not matched to a gene: 7. CDR1 and CDR2 from the germline V gene are SGHNT and YYREEE (reference sequence). The CDR3 has 12 amino acids. The CDR3 loop is CASSATGGGEYF. CDR3 DNA sequence: TGTGCCAGCAGCGCTACAGGGGGCGGGGAGTACTTC.

This clone has more than one count but fewer than ten. The chain links TRBV30 to TRBJ2-7; possible D gene TRBD2, 5 bases. Germline lookup yields CDR1 GTSNPN and CDR2 SVGIG (reference sequence). The CDR3 totals 14 residues. Trimming removed 3 bases at V and 2 bases at J, with 14 bases between. Here the CDR3 reads CAWRGVEQAYEQYF. The CDR3 coding sequence is TGTGCCTGGAGGGGAGTAGAGCAGGCCTACGAGCAGTACTTC. Drawing the rest from reference TRBV30 and TRBJ2-7, the complete variable domain is SQTIHQWPATLVQPVGSPLSLECTVEGTSNPNLYWYRQAAGRGLQLLFYSVGIGQISSEVPQNLSASRPQDRQFILSSKKLLLSDSGFYLCAWRGVEQAYEQYFGPGTRLTVT.

The chain couples TRBV9 to TRBJ2-3; 7 bases map to TRBD1. V trimming: 0 bases; J trimming: 2 bases; junction bases outside the gene matches: 3. The CDR3 runs 15 residues. Germline loops: CDR1 SGDLS, CDR2 YYNGEE. The CDR3 region has the DNA TGTGCCAGCAGCGTAGTTGGACAGGACACAGATACGCAGTATTTT. Protein product: CASSVVGQDTDTQYF.

The chain recombines TRBV30 with TRBJ1-2; a weak D match, TRBD1 (5 bases). Germline CDR1 is GTSNPN and CDR2 is SVGIG (reference sequence). V was clipped by 0 bases and J by 2 bases, with 7 bases between them. The CDR3 loop spans 13 amino acids. CDR3 nucleotides: TGTGCCTGGAGTGTACAGGAAAACTATGGCTACACCTTC. This codes for CAWSVQENYGYTF.

The gene calls are TRBV5-1 and TRBJ2-5, with 9 bases that match TRBD2. Germline-derived CDR1 and CDR2 are SGHRS and YFSETQ. The CDR3 covers 16 residues. J gave up 2 bases and V 0 bases, and 5 bases lay outside the gene matches. This CDR3 is CASSLAASGAQETQYF. DNA of the CDR3: TGCGCCAGCAGCTTGGCGGCTAGCGGGGCTCAAGAGACCCAGTACTTC.

The rearrangement joins TRBV7-2 to TRBJ1-2, with D hard to call. Between the trimmed V and J ends, which lost 5 bases and 0 bases, there was a span of 13 bases. Germline assignment: CDR1 SGHTA and CDR2 FQGNSA. This CDR3 has 15 residues. Here the CDR3 reads CASSQTWSSNYGYTF. The CDR3 nucleotides read TGTGCCAGCAGCCAGACCTGGAGCTCTAACTATGGCTACACCTTC.

This chain connects TRBV27 to TRBJ2-3; no clear D gene. In germline, CDR1 is MNHEY, CDR2 SMNVEV (reference sequence). V was cut by 4 bases and J by 4 bases, with 15 bases left in between. The CDR3 loop spans 15 amino acids. The CDR3 sequence: CASSSIPPGPDTQYF. The CDR3 region has the DNA TGTGCCAGCAGTTCTATCCCGCCTGGTCCAGATACGCAGTATTTT.

This clone was found once. The chain uses TRBV27 and TRBJ1-1; TRBD1 matches at 8 bases. There are 18 residues in the CDR3. V lost 4 bases to trimming and J lost 1 base; unmatched junction nucleotides: 14. Germline V lookup: CDR1 MNHEY, CDR2 SMNVEV (reference sequence). The CDR3 spells CASSSPPGRGQGNTEAFF. The CDR3 nucleotides are TGTGCCAGCAGTTCCCCCCCCGGCAGGGGGCAGGGGAACACTGAAGCTTTCTTT.

The rearrangement uses TRBV2 and TRBJ1-5; D is uncertain. The germline CDR1 and CDR2 sequences are SNHLY and FYNNEI. V lost 1 base, J lost 2 bases, and 3 bases lay in between. This CDR3 contains 13 residues. This chain's CDR3 is CASSEVGNQPQHF. CDR3 bases: TGTGCCAGCAGTGAAGTCGGCAATCAGCCCCAGCATTTT.

This sequence joins TRBV28 and TRBJ1-5; no clear D gene. Trimming took 3 bases from V and 8 from J, leaving 5 bases between them. The germline CDR1 and CDR2 sequences are MDHEN and SYDVKM. The CDR3 covers 11 residues. The CDR3 loop is CASSFREPQHF. The CDR3 nucleotides read TGTGCCAGCAGTTTCCGAGAGCCCCAGCATTTT.

This clone has just a few counts. The rearrangement uses TRBV12-2 and TRBJ1-5; the table's D call TRBD1 went unverified against the DNA. TRBV12-2 is a pseudogene segment. There are 17 residues in the CDR3. This CDR3 is CASRLPRRQGADQPQHF. CDR3 DNA sequence: TGTGCAAGTCGCTTACCAAGAAGACAGGGGGCGGATCAGCCCCAGCATTTT.

V gene TRBV27 combines with J gene TRBJ1-6, with 7 bases fitting TRBD1. CDR1 and CDR2 (germline): MNHEY, SMNVEV (reference sequence). CDR3 length: 17 residues. V gave up 5 bases and J gave up 0 bases; unmatched junction bases: 7. CDR3 residues: CASSRWTGYSYNSPLHF. The DNA of the CDR3 is TGTGCCAGCAGTAGATGGACAGGCTACTCCTATAATTCACCCCTCCACTTT.

The rearrangement joins TRBV28 to TRBJ2-5; TRBD2 agrees at 7 bases. V lost 7 bases and J lost 1; bases outside the gene matches: 3. Germline assignment: CDR1 MDHEN and CDR2 SYDVKM. CDR3 length: 13 amino acids. The chain's CDR3 is CASTGTTQETQYF. CDR3 sequence (DNA): TGTGCCAGCACGGGGACTACCCAAGAGACCCAGTACTTC.

The chain employs TRBV4-3 and TRBJ2-3, with D possibly being TRBD2 (6 bases). The length of the CDR3 is 17 residues. V gave up 1 base and J gave up 4 bases, with 18 bases separating them. Germline V lookup: CDR1 LGHNA, CDR2 YSLEER. Written as DNA, the CDR3 is TGCGCCAGCAGCCAAGTTTCCAGCTGGAGGGCCTCAGATACGCAGTATTTT. Translation gives CASSQVSSWRASDTQYF.

This chain uses TRBV11-2 with TRBJ2-7; unclear D gene. Germline CDR1 reads SGHAT; CDR2 reads FQNNGV. This CDR3 is 12 amino acids long. Between the trimmed V and J ends, which lost 2 bases and 0 bases, there was a span of 2 bases. Here the CDR3 DNA reads TGTGCCAGCAGCTTACTCTCCTACGAGCAGTACTTC. Translation gives CASSLLSYEQYF.

The chain has TRBV18 and TRBJ1-5; D possibly corresponds to TRBD1 (5 bases). CDR1 KGHSH and CDR2 LQKENI come from the germline V gene. The germline V and J ends were trimmed by 0 bases and 7 bases, with 16 bases remaining between them. This CDR3 contains 16 residues. The CDR3 protein is CASSPPSGGARQPQHF. Here the CDR3 DNA reads TGTGCCAGCTCACCACCGAGCGGAGGGGCTCGGCAGCCCCAGCATTTT. The entire variable domain, with the rest obtained from reference TRBV18 and TRBJ1-5, is as follows: NAGVMQNPRHLVRRRGQEARLRCSPMKGHSHVYWYRQLPEEGLKFMVYLQKENIIDESGMPKERFSAEFPKEGPSILRIQQVVRGDSAAYFCASSPPSGGARQPQHFGDGTRLSIL.

V usage is TRBV10-3 and J usage is TRBJ2-7; 10 bases agree with TRBD1. CDR1 is ENHRY and CDR2 is SYGVKD in the germline V gene. This CDR3 has 14 amino acids. Germline trimming cut 5 bases from V and 7 bases from J; bases unmatched to any gene: 8. The chain's CDR3 is CAISSGTGALEQYF. CDR3 nucleotide sequence: TGTGCCATCAGTTCCGGGACAGGGGCCTTAGAGCAGTACTTC.

V usage is TRBV19 and J usage is TRBJ2-7, with 7 nucleotides matching TRBD2. The V and J ends lost 1 base and 6 bases, in that order; junction bases with no gene match: 6. The V gene's germline CDR1 is LNHDA and CDR2 SQIVND (reference sequence). CDR3 length: 14 residues. In DNA, the CDR3 is TGTGCCAGTAGTATAGTGGGAGGGCTCGGCGAGCAGTACTTC. Translation: CASSIVGGLGEQYF.

This chain links TRBV5-1 with TRBJ1-4; no clear D. Germline assignment: CDR1 SGHRS and CDR2 YFSETQ. V was trimmed by 3 bases and J by 6 bases, leaving 15 bases between them. This CDR3 has 15 residues. Here the CDR3 reads CASSSHTPEDEKLFF. The DNA of the CDR3 is TGCGCCAGCAGCTCCCACACCCCGGAGGATGAAAAACTGTTTTTT.

This chain uses TRBV28 with TRBJ2-2, with D tentatively TRBD2 (6 bases). The CDR3 is 16 amino acids. V was shortened by 0 bases and J by 2 bases, with 10 bases between the two germline ends. Germline loops: CDR1 MDHEN, CDR2 SYDVKM. In DNA form, the CDR3 reads TGTGCCAGCAGTTTATGGCGACTAGATAACACCGGGGAGCTGTTTTTT. This gives the protein CASSLWRLDNTGELFF.

The chain recombines TRBV7-2 with TRBJ2-1, with 9 nucleotides matching TRBD1. The CDR3 consists of 15 residues. The trim removed 0 bases at V and 6 bases at J, leaving 3 bases unmatched. Germline lookup yields CDR1 SGHTA and CDR2 FQGNSA. The CDR3 sequence: CASSLAVDRGNEQFF. CDR3 sequence (DNA): TGTGCCAGCAGCTTAGCAGTGGACAGGGGCAATGAGCAGTTCTTC.

The chain recombines TRBV15 with TRBJ2-5, with D tentatively TRBD1 (5 bases). Germline CDR1 and CDR2: LNHNV and YYDKDF (reference sequence). There are 12 residues in the CDR3. V lost 8 bases, J lost 0 bases, and 7 bases lay in between. The CDR3 sequence is CATAGNQETQYF. CDR3 in DNA: TGTGCCACCGCAGGGAACCAAGAGACCCAGTACTTC.

V gene TRBV12-5 combines with J gene TRBJ2-3, with TRBD2 identical over 10 bases. This CDR3 has 16 residues. The trim removed 3 bases at V and 5 bases at J, leaving 8 bases unmatched. The germline V gene has CDR1 LGHNT and CDR2 FRNRAP. The CDR3 DNA reads TGTGCTAGTGGTTTCTCGGCTAGCGGGAGAGAAGATACGCAGTATTTT. Protein: CASGFSASGREDTQYF.

The chain employs TRBV28 and TRBJ2-3; TRBD1 is a possible D gene (5 bases). Trimming took off 8 bases at V and 4 bases at J, with 16 bases between the two ends. Germline V lookup: CDR1 MDHEN, CDR2 SYDVKM. The CDR3 has 14 amino acids. The CDR3 sequence: CASVQGASADTQYF. DNA of the CDR3: TGTGCCAGCGTTCAGGGTGCATCGGCAGATACGCAGTATTTT.

The gene calls are TRBV7-2 and TRBJ2-5; 7 bases line up with TRBD2. Germline V gene sequence: CDR1 SGHTA, CDR2 FQGNSA. The CDR3 consists of 16 residues. The V segment lost 4 bases and the J segment 0 bases; nucleotides outside the gene matches: 8. The CDR3 reads CASSSTTSANQETQYF. The CDR3 nucleotides read TGTGCCAGCAGCTCGACTACTAGCGCTAACCAAGAGACCCAGTACTTC. Based on the CDR3 plus reference TRBV7-2 and TRBJ2-5, the full variable domain is GAGVSQSPSNKVTEKGKDVELRCDPISGHTALYWYRQSLGQGLEFLIYFQGNSAPDKSGLPSDRFSAERTGGSVSTLTIQRTQQEDSAVYLCASSSTTSANQETQYFGPGTRLLVL.

The chain joins TRBV15 to TRBJ1-5, with D tentatively TRBD1 (5 bases). Trimming shortened V by 8 bases and J by 0 bases, and 11 bases separated the two germline ends. CDR1 is LNHNV and CDR2 is YYDKDF in the germline V gene (reference sequence). The CDR3 has 14 residues. CDR3 in DNA: TGTGCCACCTCTGACAGCTATAGCAATCAGCCCCAGCATTTT. Translated, it gives CATSDSYSNQPQHF.

V usage is TRBV5-6 and J usage is TRBJ1-4, with D unresolved. CDR3 length equals 14 residues. V was trimmed by 6 bases and J by 0 bases, leaving 9 bases between them. The germline CDR1 and CDR2 sequences are SGHDT and YYEEEE. The CDR3, as DNA: TGTGCCAGCAACTACAAATCAACTAATGAAAAACTGTTTTTT. This codes for CASNYKSTNEKLFF. Based on the CDR3 plus reference TRBV5-6 and TRBJ1-4, the full variable domain is DAGVTQSPTHLIKTRGQQVTLRCSPKSGHDTVSWYQQALGQGPQFIFQYYEEEERQRGNFPDRFSGHQFPNYSSELNVNALLLGDSALYLCASNYKSTNEKLFFGSGTQLSVL.